Below are 14 T cell receptor beta chains sequenced from a single sample in a study of memory B cells and T cells in multiple sclerosis. Stimulus-free culture yielded autoproliferating CFSE-dim and non-proliferating CFSE-high T cells, each sequenced separately. Cultures began with roughly 5x10^7 CFSE-labeled PBMCs, unstimulated for 7 days, with replicate wells pooled. These receptors lack a known antigen. Only in-frame clones appear in the TCRdb table, and some are missing; sequencing was by immunoSEQ multiplex PCR. The repertoire holds approximately 32,000 clones, around 88% seen once, with 2% to 3% in the top ten. The material sequenced was PBMCs from blood kept in culture. Receptors were obtained from a human donor with multiple sclerosis.

The chain joins TRBV18 to TRBJ1-1, with D unclear. Germline V gene lookup returns CDR1 KGHSH and CDR2 LQKENI. Trimming cost V 8 bases and J 2 bases, with 15 bases left between them. This CDR3 is 14 amino acids long. This CDR3 is CASLLGISNTEAFF. CDR3 bases: TGTGCCAGCCTGCTGGGGATTTCAAACACTGAAGCTTTCTTT.

The chain has TRBV7-9 and TRBJ1-2; no firm D call. This CDR3 has 13 residues. Looked up from germline, CDR1 is SEHNR and CDR2 is FQNEAQ (reference sequence). V was trimmed by 4 bases and J by 7 bases, leaving 13 bases between them. In nucleotides, the CDR3 is TGTGCCAGCAGCTCCTCTCCAGAGGGTGGCTACACCTTC. The encoded protein is CASSSSPEGGYTF.

The chain carries TRBV29-1 and TRBJ2-7; a weak D match, TRBD1 (5 bases). Trimming took off 7 bases at V and 2 bases at J, with 12 bases between the two ends. CDR1 and CDR2 from the germline V gene are SQVTM and ANQGSEA. CDR3 size: 12 residues. CDR3 nucleotides: TGCAGCGGAGGAAGGGGTCCCTACGAGCAGTACTTC. Translation gives CSGGRGPYEQYF.

This chain links TRBV6-6 with TRBJ1-2; D uncertain. The CDR3 spans 10 residues. V lost 10 bases, J lost 8 bases, and 11 bases lay in between. The germline V gene has CDR1 MNHNY and CDR2 SVGAGI (reference sequence). CDR3 coding DNA: TGTGCCATCAAATCAAGGGGCTACACCTTC. It specifies CAIKSRGYTF.

The CDR3 DNA follows: TGTGCCAGCAGTTTACCGGGACAGGGTCGCGAGCAGTACTTC. Translated, it gives CASSLPGQGREQYF. V is TRBV28 and J is TRBJ2-7; TRBD1 agrees at 9 bases. Trimming cost V 2 bases and J 6 bases; bases outside gene matches: 5. Germline CDR1 reads MDHEN; CDR2 reads SYDVKM. CDR3 length: 14 residues.

The chain joins TRBV9 to TRBJ1-4; TRBD1 matches 7 bases. Germline V gene sequence: CDR1 SGDLS, CDR2 YYNGEE. V lost 3 bases and J lost 5; bases outside the gene matches: 4. This CDR3 contains 14 residues. DNA for the CDR3: TGTGCCAGCAGCGCGACAGGGCCAAATGAAAAACTGTTTTTT. Translated: CASSATGPNEKLFF.

Of note for this clone: The junction departs from germline at one end; a sequencing error may be responsible. V is TRBV10-2 and J is TRBJ1-1; D is unclear. The CDR3 runs 10 residues. CDR1 and CDR2 from the germline V gene are WSHSY and SAAADI. This CDR3 is CASGDTEAFF. CDR3 bases: TGCGCCAGCGGTGACACTGAAGCTTTCTTT.

The chain carries TRBV29-1 and TRBJ1-2; tentative D call: TRBD1 (5 bases). This CDR3 has 12 residues. The V gene lost 3 bases and the J gene lost 3 bases, with 8 bases spanning the gap. Germline CDR1 is SQVTM and CDR2 is ANQGSEA. CDR3 protein: CSVEEGYYGYTF. CDR3 nucleotide sequence: TGCAGCGTTGAGGAGGGGTACTATGGCTACACCTTC. Combining the CDR3 with reference TRBV29-1 and TRBJ1-2 gives the whole variable domain SAVISQKPSRDICQRGTSLTIQCQVDSQVTMMFWYRQQPGQSLTLIATANQGSEATYESGFVIDKFPISRPNLTFSTLTVSNMSPEDSSIYLCSVEEGYYGYTFGSGTRLTVV.

The V and J genes are TRBV2 and TRBJ1-1, with D perhaps matching TRBD1 (5 bases). The CDR3 is 15 amino acids. Trimming took 7 bases from V and 2 from J, leaving 17 bases between them. Germline CDR1 is SNHLY and CDR2 is FYNNEI. CDR3 region: CASIRGVIRNTEAFF. In DNA, the CDR3 is TGTGCCAGCATCCGAGGGGTCATACGAAACACTGAAGCTTTCTTT. Together with reference TRBV2 and TRBJ1-1, the CDR3 gives the full variable domain: EPEVTQTPSHQVTQMGQEVILRCVPISNHLYFYWYRQILGQKVEFLVSFYNNEISEKSEIFDDQFSVERPDGSNFTLKIRSTKLEDSAMYFCASIRGVIRNTEAFFGQGTRLTVV.

V usage is TRBV5-1 and J usage is TRBJ2-5; no reliable D call. The ends were cut back, 1 base at V and 5 bases at J, with 12 bases in the middle. The germline V gene has CDR1 SGHRS and CDR2 YFSETQ. The CDR3 loop spans 14 amino acids. The CDR3 DNA sequence: TGCGCCAGCAGCTTGAGGCCCCAGTCGGAGACCCAGTACTTC. This gives the protein CASSLRPQSETQYF.

This sequence joins TRBV27 and TRBJ2-2, with D unresolved. The length of the CDR3 is 13 residues. V lost 2 bases to trimming and J lost 5 bases, with 6 bases between them. Germline V gene lookup returns CDR1 MNHEY and CDR2 SMNVEV (reference sequence). The CDR3 loop is CASSLQLTGELFF. CDR3 bases: TGTGCCAGCAGTTTACAGTTAACCGGGGAGCTGTTTTTT.

The rearrangement uses TRBV11-2 and TRBJ1-1; TRBD1 matches at 9 bases. With 7 bases clipped from V and 4 bases from J, the junction kept 10 bases outside the gene matches. The CDR3 totals 15 residues. CDR1 and CDR2 (germline): SGHAT, FQNNGV. CDR3 coding DNA: TGTGCCAGCAAATTGGGGACAGGGAGTGTCACTGAAGCTTTCTTT. Its protein is CASKLGTGSVTEAFF. Full variable domain (outside the CDR3, taken from reference TRBV11-2 and TRBJ1-1): EAGVAQSPRYKIIEKRQSVAFWCNPISGHATLYWYQQILGQGPKLLIQFQNNGVVDDSQLPKDRFSAERLKGVDSTLKIQPAKLEDSAVYLCASKLGTGSVTEAFFGQGTRLTVV.

The J gene is TRBJ1-5, the V gene TRBV6-1, with D possibly being TRBD1 (5 bases). V gave up 6 bases and J gave up 3 bases, with 6 bases separating them. The CDR3 has 12 residues. Per the germline V gene, CDR1 is MNHNS and CDR2 is SASEGT. This CDR3 is CASSGTNQPQHF. The DNA of the CDR3 is TGTGCCAGCAGCGGGACCAATCAGCCCCAGCATTTT.

The chain employs TRBV5-1 and TRBJ2-5; TRBD2 matches 13 bases. Germline CDR1 reads SGHRS; CDR2 reads YFSETQ. This CDR3 is built from 17 residues. Unmatched junction bases numbered 7, after V lost 0 bases and J lost 5 bases. CDR3 in DNA: TGCGCCAGCAGCTTGGGACTAGCGGGAGGTGGAATGGAGACCCAGTACTTC. Protein sequence: CASSLGLAGGGMETQYF.